Following are 19 T cell receptor beta chains from one sample sequenced in a study of T cells in localized non-small cell lung cancer. TCRdb's table, derived via immunoSEQ multiplex PCR, lists solely in-frame clones and lacks some. The sample lists tens of thousands of clones, roughly nine tenths occurring once. The sequences come from peripheral blood, collected before any cancer treatment. The receptors stem from a female donor aged 60 or older with stage I lung adenocarcinoma.

The V gene is TRBV6-5, the J gene TRBJ2-5, with D possibly matching TRBD2 (6 bases). Trimming cost V 0 bases and J 4 bases, with 15 bases left between them. The germline CDR1 and CDR2 sequences are MNHEY and SVGAGI. The CDR3 covers 16 residues. In DNA form, the CDR3 reads TGTGCCAGCAGTTACTCGTCGGGGGTTGGACGAGAGACCCAGTACTTC. Translating it yields CASSYSSGVGRETQYF.

The chain couples TRBV5-4 to TRBJ1-6; D remains ambiguous. This CDR3 is built from 14 residues. The ends were cut back, 2 bases at V and 5 bases at J, with 8 bases in the middle. Germline V CDR1 and CDR2: SGHNT, YYREEE (reference sequence). The CDR3 coding sequence is TGTGCCAGCAGCTTACGAGGGAATAATTCACCCCTCCACTTT. Amino acid sequence: CASSLRGNNSPLHF. Combining the CDR3 with reference TRBV5-4 and TRBJ1-6 gives the whole variable domain ETGVTQSPTHLIKTRGQQVTLRCSSQSGHNTVSWYQQALGQGPQFIFQYYREEENGRGNFPPRFSGLQFPNYSSELNVNALELDDSALYLCASSLRGNNSPLHFGNGTRLTVT.

V gene TRBV5-1 combines with J gene TRBJ2-5; 7 nucleotides match TRBD1. V lost 4 bases, J lost 3 bases, and 12 bases stayed unmatched. Looked up from germline, CDR1 is SGHRS and CDR2 is YFSETQ. The CDR3 length is 16 residues. This CDR3 is CASSPDRVGPEETQYF. The CDR3, as DNA: TGCGCCAGCAGCCCAGACAGGGTGGGGCCCGAAGAGACCCAGTACTTC.

The rearrangement uses TRBV5-1 and TRBJ2-1; D possibly corresponds to TRBD2 (5 bases). CDR3 size: 16 residues. In germline, CDR1 is SGHRS, CDR2 YFSETQ. Trimming took off 4 bases at V and 0 bases at J, with 14 bases between the two ends. The CDR3 is CASSPDSPSSYNEQFF. CDR3 sequence (DNA): TGCGCCAGCAGCCCGGACTCTCCGAGCTCCTACAATGAGCAGTTCTTC. Based on the CDR3 plus reference TRBV5-1 and TRBJ2-1, the full variable domain is KAGVTQTPRYLIKTRGQQVTLSCSPISGHRSVSWYQQTPGQGLQFLFEYFSETQRNKGNFPGRFSGRQFSNSRSEMNVSTLELGDSALYLCASSPDSPSSYNEQFFGPGTRLTVL.

CDR3 loop: CASSLVSSSYNSPLHF. The CDR3 bases are TGCGCCAGCAGCTTGGTTTCGAGCTCCTATAATTCACCCCTCCACTTT. The chain uses TRBV5-1 and TRBJ1-6, with D uncertain. Trimming cost V 0 bases and J 0 bases, with 7 bases left between them. CDR1 is SGHRS and CDR2 is YFSETQ in the germline V gene. The CDR3 has 16 residues.

Of note for this clone: Other DNA sequences from this sample encode an identical CDR3 as well. The rearrangement joins TRBV4-2 to TRBJ2-5; 10 bases are a match to TRBD2. This CDR3 comprises 23 residues. The ends lost 4 bases at V and 1 base at J; junction bases unmatched: 27. Germline loops: CDR1 LGHNA, CDR2 YNFKEQ. The DNA of the CDR3 is TGTGCCAGCAGCCTACTCACGCCCCCCGACCTAGCGGGGGCCGCCGCTACCCAAGAGACCCAGTACTTC. This encodes CASSLLTPPDLAGAAATQETQYF.

This clone appeared a single time. The chain combines TRBV11-3 with TRBJ2-7; possible D gene TRBD1, 5 bases. Trimming left V 1 base short and J 2 bases short, with 12 bases between. Germline V gene lookup returns CDR1 SGHNT and CDR2 YENEEA. This CDR3 contains 15 residues. CDR3 sequence: CASSLAAGSAYEQYF. The CDR3, as DNA: TGTGCCAGCAGCTTAGCGGCAGGGTCCGCCTACGAGCAGTACTTC.

The rearrangement uses TRBV6-1 and TRBJ1-2; D unclear. This CDR3 has 17 residues. V was cut by 1 base and J by 5 bases, with 20 bases left in between. CDR1 and CDR2 (germline): MNHNS, SASEGT. The CDR3 is CASSEGSGSHTLYGYTF. In nucleotides, the CDR3 is TGTGCCAGCAGTGAAGGGAGCGGCTCGCACACTTTATATGGCTACACCTTC.

V usage is TRBV11-2 and J usage is TRBJ2-7; D not certain. Trimming cost V 2 bases and J 5 bases, with 4 bases left between them. Per the germline V gene, CDR1 is SGHAT and CDR2 is FQNNGV. This CDR3 spans 11 amino acids. The CDR3 region is CASSLRDEQYF. The CDR3 DNA reads as TGTGCCAGCAGCTTACGAGACGAGCAGTACTTC. Looking up the rest from reference TRBV11-2 and TRBJ2-7 gives the full variable domain: EAGVAQSPRYKIIEKRQSVAFWCNPISGHATLYWYQQILGQGPKLLIQFQNNGVVDDSQLPKDRFSAERLKGVDSTLKIQPAKLEDSAVYLCASSLRDEQYFGPGTRLTVT.

This sequence joins TRBV28 and TRBJ1-2; possibly TRBD1 for D (5 bases). The CDR3 length is 13 residues. Trimming pared 6 bases from V and 1 base from J, leaving 9 bases between. Per germline, CDR1 MDHEN and CDR2 SYDVKM. The CDR3 DNA reads as TGTGCCAGCAGATCGACAGTTAACTATGGCTACACCTTC. Amino acids: CASRSTVNYGYTF.

This clone was counted between two and nine times. V gene TRBV6-1 combines with J gene TRBJ2-2, with D tentatively TRBD2 (6 bases). This CDR3 region has 15 residues. CDR1 is MNHNS and CDR2 is SASEGT in the germline V gene. Deletions cut 2 bases from V and 5 bases from J, with 12 bases between. The CDR3 nucleotides are TGTGCCAGCAGTGAACGCCGGGGAGGAACCGGGGAGCTGTTTTTT. It encodes CASSERRGGTGELFF.

CDR3 loop: CATLGQPQHF. The CDR3 bases are TGTGCCACCCTCGGTCAGCCCCAGCATTTT. The rearrangement joins TRBV19 to TRBJ1-5; no definite D call. The V gene's germline CDR1 is LNHDA and CDR2 SQIVND (reference sequence). Trimming shortened V by 10 bases and J by 6 bases, and 7 bases separated the two germline ends. The CDR3 runs to 10 residues.

The V gene is TRBV19, the J gene TRBJ2-7; D unresolved. The V gene lost 0 bases and the J gene lost 1 base, with 7 bases spanning the gap. Germline V lookup: CDR1 LNHDA, CDR2 SQIVND (reference sequence). The CDR3 contains 14 residues. Here the CDR3 DNA reads TGTGCCAGTAGTATAGAGAGAGCATCCTACGAGCAGTACTTC. It is translated as CASSIERASYEQYF.

This rearrangement joins TRBV9 to TRBJ1-5; TRBD1 is a possible D gene (6 bases). V lost 0 bases and J 5 bases, leaving 12 bases between the germline ends. The germline CDR1 and CDR2 sequences are SGDLS and YYNGEE. The CDR3 contains 15 residues. CDR3 region: CASSVGGGTDQPQHF. Here the CDR3 DNA reads TGTGCCAGCAGCGTAGGAGGGGGAACGGATCAGCCCCAGCATTTT.

The chain links TRBV6-5 to TRBJ2-5, with D tentatively TRBD1 (5 bases). Germline lookup yields CDR1 MNHEY and CDR2 SVGAGI. The ends were cut back, 2 bases at V and 1 base at J, with 8 bases in the middle. The CDR3 runs 14 residues. The CDR3 DNA reads TGTGCCAGCAGTTACGACAGAACCCAAGAGACCCAGTACTTC. It encodes CASSYDRTQETQYF.

The chain combines TRBV4-2 with TRBJ2-1; 9 bases map to TRBD1. Trimming took 0 bases from V and 1 from J; bases not matched to a gene: 7. Germline assignment: CDR1 LGHNA and CDR2 YNFKEQ. The length of the CDR3 is 18 residues. The CDR3 protein is CASSQETGGSRSYNEQFF. DNA for the CDR3: TGTGCCAGCAGCCAAGAGACAGGGGGTAGCCGGTCCTACAATGAGCAGTTCTTC.

The J gene is TRBJ2-1, the V gene TRBV19, with 7 bases matching TRBD2. CDR1 is LNHDA, CDR2 SQIVND, per germline (reference sequence). The CDR3 runs 16 residues. With V trimmed by 1 base and J by 4 bases, 7 bases remained unmatched. The CDR3 here is CASSIVGAGSYNEQFF. The CDR3 DNA follows: TGTGCCAGTAGTATAGTGGGAGCGGGGAGTTACAATGAGCAGTTCTTC.

This clone has a single count. J is TRBJ1-2 and V is TRBV28; TRBD1 matches at 8 bases. The germline V gene encodes CDR1 MDHEN and CDR2 SYDVKM. CDR3 length: 14 amino acids. V shed 6 bases and J 8 bases; nucleotides not matched to a gene: 11. The CDR3 region is CASRPYQGARGYTF. The CDR3 region has the DNA TGTGCCAGCAGGCCTTATCAGGGGGCAAGGGGCTACACCTTC.

The genes are TRBV5-6 and TRBJ2-5; 7 bases agree with TRBD1. CDR1 is SGHDT, CDR2 YYEEEE, per germline. The CDR3 consists of 15 residues. The V gene end was trimmed by 5 bases and the J gene end by 4 bases; junction bases not matched to a gene: 11. The CDR3 sequence: CASSPRQGYRETQYF. Written as DNA, the CDR3 is TGTGCCAGCAGTCCCCGACAGGGATATCGAGAGACCCAGTACTTC.